This T cell receptor (beta chain) was sequenced for a study of T cell responses to AZD1222 COVID-19 vaccine. Study-wide findings and caveats: Nearly half of the spike-specific TCRs reportedly recognize variant regions that carry no mutations. Spike-specific TCR breadth and depth grew following two AZD1222 doses.

The assay was immunoSEQ multiplex PCR, and TCRdb's table has in-frame clones only and misses some. The sample includes some 140,000 clones, about 93% seen only once; the top ten take about 5%. The CDR3 totals 15 residues. The V and J ends lost 0 bases and 6 bases, in that order; junction bases with no gene match: 6. Germline V gene lookup returns CDR1 SGHNT and CDR2 YYREEE (reference sequence). To note about this clone: The antigen is not known.

The V and J genes are TRBV5-4 and TRBJ2-7; 10 bases are shared with TRBD2. This sequence was found in an adult in good health. Sequenced material: peripheral blood, taken on day 0 of AZD1222 vaccination. CDR3 DNA sequence: TGTGCCAGCAGCTTGGCGACTAGCGGGTTTACCGAGCAGTACTTC. It yields the protein CASSLATSGFTEQYF.